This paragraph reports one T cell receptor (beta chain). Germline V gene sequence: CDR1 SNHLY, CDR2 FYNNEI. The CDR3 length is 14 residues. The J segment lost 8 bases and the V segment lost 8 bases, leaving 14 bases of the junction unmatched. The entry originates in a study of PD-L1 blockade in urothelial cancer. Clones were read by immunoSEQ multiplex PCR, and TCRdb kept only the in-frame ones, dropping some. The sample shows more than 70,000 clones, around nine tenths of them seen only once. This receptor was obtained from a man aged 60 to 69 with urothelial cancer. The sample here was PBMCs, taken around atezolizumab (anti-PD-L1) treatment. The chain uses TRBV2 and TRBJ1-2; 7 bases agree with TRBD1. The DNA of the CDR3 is TGTGCCAGCTCGGGACAGAGACAGGGTGTGGGCTACACCTTC. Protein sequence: CASSGQRQGVGYTF.